One TCR beta chain is described in this entry. This clonotype was counted a few times. Its antigen is unknown. Base qualities are not at hand, and no much larger clone is one base apart. The library was built by means of UMI-ligation and nested PCR. To cover both TRBC1 and TRBC2, the beta constant-region primer consisted of an equimolar mix of two oligonucleotides. A single-stranded oligonucleotide containing the SP2 primer and a 12-nucleotide UMI was joined to the 3' end of the cDNA by T4 RNA ligase 1. The ligated cDNA went through four rounds of PCR with nested alpha and beta constant-region primers together with the SP2 primer. Incubation of the ligation reaction lasted roughly 18-24 hours at 16 degrees C. PCR2 was typically performed as a SYBR Green qPCR and was stopped at a predetermined threshold so that over-amplification was prevented. Agencourt AMPure XP magnetic beads were used for all purifications after the first. Libraries were quantified by Qubit and checked on a TapeStation, with a main peak expected near 650 bp. Sequencing of the pooled libraries was done on an Illumina MiSeq using v2 2x251 paired-end kits, which typically yielded roughly 0.85-2.3 million reads per sample. Each sample's library went into the pool at about 4.1 nM, and roughly 4.5-7.5% PhiX was added to help with cluster recognition. On the study's bioinformatics: Using tag matching that tolerated one base-pair mismatch, Decombinator assigned V and J genes to FASTQ reads that had been processed by Demultiplexor. By using UMIs, Collapsinator corrected both sequencing errors and the frequency errors caused by PCR heterogeneity. CDR3Translator translated TCRs and extracted CDR3s from the conserved cysteine to the FGXG phenylalanine, flagging non-productive sequences. Gini, Shannon entropy and inverse Simpson indices were calculated on repertoires subsampled to equal numbers of UMI-defined TCRs. Power-law fits to clonotype abundance distributions were performed by maximum likelihood within the linear range. When run on a single naive CD8 sample, MIGEC and the pipeline yielded similar UMI counts, similar unique TCR numbers and similar clonal distributions. One analysis removed from the naive repertoire any naive TCRs that were also present in any memory subset from the same donor. Repertoires were searched for 7,322 CMV-associated CDR3 sequences compiled from VDJdb and a published dataset. TCRdb ran its own pipeline on the public reads, namely fastp trimming at Q25 and MiXCR clone calling, and kept in-frame beta chains. Every CDR3 protein is listed once, alongside the most common genes and DNA of its rows. The V and J calls come from TCRdb's annotation, not from the publication. This sample has 120,000 to 150,000 distinct CDR3 sequences in its table, and about a sixth of those were observed once. The ten most abundant clones make up around 0.14% of the sample.

From the second PCR step onward, the TCR alpha chain libraries and the TCR beta chain libraries were amplified separately. Donor CMV status was determined by IFNgamma production from CD4+ T cells after overnight stimulation of fresh PBMCs with CMV viral lysate. CD4 T cells were positively selected with Miltenyi beads, followed by positive selection of CD8 T cells from the CD4-negative fraction. Cells were stained for CD3, CD4, CD8, CD45RA, CD27 and a live/dead dye and were sorted on a BD Aria II into four subsets based on CD45RA and CD27. A few healthy volunteers provided blood, and the blood of each volunteer was split into CD4 and CD8 T cells and then into four differentiation subsets. Approximately 120 ml of peripheral blood was collected from each donor, and PBMC were isolated by Ficoll-Paque PLUS density-gradient centrifugation. Sorted cells were lysed in RLT buffer, after which RNA was extracted using a Qiagen RNeasy kit and stored at -80 degrees C.

Based on the germline V gene, the CDR1 and CDR2 sequences are MNHEY and SVGAGI. V loses 0 bases, J loses 1 base, and the germline ends lie 10 bases apart. The CDR3 has 15 amino acids, counting the end cysteine and phenylalanine. Of all the DNA, just the CDR3 is kept, 45 bases in frame from base 1. This sample stems from a study of naive and memory T cell subsets (dated by TCRdb to 2016 to 2017). In terms of the full investigation: The study applied an open-source, UMI-based TCR alpha and beta sequencing pipeline to sorted naive and memory peripheral blood T cell subsets. IgG serology results and the functional CMV T cell responses were in complete agreement. RNA was DNase-treated and reverse transcribed with TCR constant-region primers, mostly using SuperScript III.

On the study overall, not on this receptor specifically: RNA-based TCR counts may be influenced by expression changes linked to T cell activation and differentiation. A few larger clonotypes were found in naive repertoires, especially CD8, and these larger clonotypes were possibly memory cells re-expressing CD45RA. Gini index rose and Shannon and inverse Simpson diversity fell from naive through CM, EM and EMRA in both CD4 and CD8 cells. Clonotypes were defined as single alpha or beta chain sequences, not paired alpha/beta receptors. The abundance of TCRs followed a power law with an exponent that differed between naive and memory subsets yet stayed consistent across the three individuals. No ground truth was available to validate the repertoire findings for the naive and memory subsets. After error correction, only a single occurrence was seen for over 95% of naive TCR sequences, so much steeper abundance distributions were produced than in memory subsets.

The chain was built from TRBV6-5 and TRBJ2-7; a tentative D call is TRBD2 (6 bases match). The sequenced sample consisted of naive CD4+ T cells from blood. Sample cell subset or site, as interpreted from the label and publication: naive T cells, CD45RA high CD27+. The TCR originated in a human donor in good health. The nucleotide sequence reads TGTGCCAGCAGTTACTCAGCGGGCCGATCCTACGAGCAGTACTTC. It codes for CASSYSAGRSYEQYF.